The 19 T cell receptor beta chains presented below share a single source sample, sequenced in a study of CD8+ T cells in alopecia areata. Sequencing used cDNA as its template, made by extracting RNA and reverse transcribing it. The table came from immunoSEQ multiplex PCR; TCRdb's copy has only in-frame clones and leaves some out. This sample comprises 200,000 to 300,000 clones, none seen once only. It was with CD4, CD8alpha, NKG2D, NKG2ACE and other markers that pooled cutaneous lymph node cells were sorted. Material: CD4+ T cells sorted from a lymph node. The receptors were sampled from a C3H/HeJ mouse with alopecia areata. This strain has MHC haplotype H2-k.

This clone has only a few counts. The genes and germline here are from mouse. The read is 3 residues too short to cover the CDR3 end, so that end is filled in from the germline J gene. This CDR3 is also generated by other DNA sequences in the sample. This chain connects TRBV13-1 to TRBJ1-6, with 8 bases lining up with TRBD1. TRBJ1-6 is given ORF status, its function remaining uncertain. This CDR3 spans 14 amino acids. Trimming removed 5 bases from V and 5 bases from J; junction bases left unmatched: 3. Germline lookup yields CDR1 NSHNY and CDR2 SYGAGN. The CDR3 protein is CASRGTGNNSPLYF. Incomplete CDR3 DNA: TGTGCCAGCAGAGGGACAGGAAATAATTCGCCC.

As for this clone: Mouse gene names and germline throughout. With the read ending 3 residues before the CDR3 end, the germline J gene is used to fill in that end. This sequence joins TRBV13-1 and TRBJ1-6, with D uncertain. TRBJ1-6 is placed among ORFs of uncertain function. The CDR3 totals 14 residues. Germline V CDR1 and CDR2: NSHNY, SYGAGN. Deletions cut 3 bases from V and 5 bases from J, with 9 bases between. The CDR3 loop reads CASSGRVDNSPLYF. CDR3 DNA (partial): TGTGCCAGCAGTGGAAGGGTGGATAATTCGCCC.

With respect to this clone: Gene names denote mouse genes. The CDR3 end lies 4 residues beyond the end of the read and is filled in from the germline J gene. The gene calls are TRBV5 and TRBJ2-7, with TRBD1 matching 9 bases. The trim removed 0 bases at V and 3 bases at J, leaving 3 bases unmatched. Germline CDR1 LGHNA, CDR2 YNLKQL (reference sequence). This CDR3 is built from 15 residues. CDR3 amino acids: CASSQEGQGYYEQYF. The part of the CDR3 DNA that was read is TGTGCCAGCAGCCAAGAGGGACAGGGCTACTAT.

As concerns this clone: Gene labels here are mouse ones. The CDR3 is cut off 4 residues early in the read; its end comes from the germline J gene. The same CDR3 is also encoded by other DNA sequences in this sample. The rearrangement joins TRBV5 to TRBJ2-5, with D possibly matching TRBD2 (6 bases). V dropped 4 bases and J dropped 0 bases, with 8 bases sitting between them. This CDR3 region has 14 residues. Germline V gives CDR1 LGHNA, CDR2 YNLKQL (reference sequence). The sequenced CDR3 bases are TGTGCCAGCAGCCGTGGGGGTAACCAAGAC. It yields the protein CASSRGGNQD. Given in full, the CDR3 is CASSRGGNQDTQYF.

This clone has more than one count but fewer than ten. The germline and genes are mouse ones. Read sequence stops 4 residues before the CDR3 end, and the germline J gene provides the missing end. Within the sample, other DNA sequences also encode this same CDR3. The chain has TRBV17 and TRBJ2-3; perhaps TRBD1 as D (6 bases). CDR1 is MNHDT, CDR2 YYDKIL, per germline. V gave up 1 base and J gave up 4 bases, with 9 bases separating them. The CDR3 loop spans 14 amino acids. The CDR3 DNA, read in part, is TGTGCTAGCAGTAGAGCCGGGACATCAGAA. It translates to CASSRAGTSE. The entire CDR3 reads CASSRAGTSETLYF.

Notes on this clone: The genes are named according to mouse. Read data end 4 residues before the CDR3 end; the end is taken from the germline J gene. The sample has other DNA sequences that encode this CDR3 too. This sequence joins TRBV13-3 and TRBJ1-1; D is unresolved. Deletions cut 1 base from V and 0 bases from J, with 7 bases between. This CDR3 region has 14 residues. The germline CDR1 and CDR2 sequences are NNHDY and SYVADS. CDR3: CASSDLGANTEVFF. The CDR3 bases that were read are TGTGCCAGCAGTGATCTGGGTGCAAACACA.

This clone occurred a few times. The gene names given are mouse names. The sequence runs out 4 residues before the end of the CDR3; the remainder is reconstructed from the germline J gene. This chain joins TRBV17 and TRBJ2-4; D is perhaps TRBD1 (5 bases). Germline V gene data show CDR1 as MNHDT and CDR2 as YYDKIL. CDR3 length: 13 residues. The CDR3: CASSPSGLNTLYF. The part of the CDR3 DNA that was read is TGTGCTAGCAGCCCATCAGGGTTGAAC. The whole variable domain, filled in from reference TRBV17 and TRBJ2-4, reads DTTVKQNPRYKLARVGKPVNLICSQTMNHDTMYWYQKKPNQAPKLLLFYYDKILNREADTFEKFQSSRPNNSFCSLYIGSAGLEYSAMYLCASSPSGLNTLYFGAGTRLSVL.

About this clone: Each gene name is a mouse one. The CDR3 extends 3 residues past the end of the read, so its final part is completed from the germline J gene. V usage is TRBV1 and J usage is TRBJ1-6; D remains ambiguous. TRBJ1-6 is placed among ORFs of uncertain function. V was pared by 0 bases and J by 0 bases, with 6 bases between. The CDR3 extends over 16 amino acids. The germline V gene encodes CDR1 NSQYPW and CDR2 LRSPGD (reference sequence). CDR3 DNA, as far as it was read: TGCACCTGCAGTGCAGAGCCAGGTTCCTATAATTCGCCC. This sequence encodes CTCSAEPGSYNSP. The whole CDR3 reads CTCSAEPGSYNSPLYF.

This clone appeared a few times. Gene names and germline refer to mouse. At the DNA level, this CDR3 is encoded by other sequences in the same sample as well. The sequenced CDR3 bases are TGTGCTAGCAGTAGGGGGACAGGTCAAAAC. It encodes CASSRGTGQN. The whole CDR3 reads CASSRGTGQNTLYF. This chain uses TRBV17 with TRBJ2-4, with 7 bases identical to TRBD1. Coverage ceases 4 residues before the CDR3 finishes, and the germline J gene fills in the end. The CDR3 is 14 amino acids. J was trimmed by 1 base and V by 3 bases; bases with no gene match: 1. Germline CDR1 MNHDT, CDR2 YYDKIL.

Of note for this clone: Germline and genes: mouse. The sequenced fragment ends 4 residues before the CDR3 boundary, so the rest is inferred from the germline J gene. The sample carries other DNA sequences with the same CDR3. The rearrangement joins TRBV13-2 to TRBJ2-5; TRBD2 agrees at 10 bases. The germline V gene encodes CDR1 NNHNN and CDR2 SYGAGS (reference sequence). This CDR3 has 14 amino acids. The CDR3 bases that were read are TGTGCCAGCGGTCGTACTGGGGGGGAAGAC. This sequence encodes CASGRTGGED. The entire CDR3 is CASGRTGGEDTQYF.

For this clone: Any gene name here is a mouse gene name. The read is 4 residues too short to cover the CDR3 end, so that end is filled in from the germline J gene. The chain is built from TRBV5 and TRBJ2-3; unclear D gene. Germline loops: CDR1 LGHNA, CDR2 YNLKQL (reference sequence). V was pared by 0 bases and J by 4 bases, with 5 bases between. The CDR3 runs to 13 residues. CDR3 protein: CASSQEGTETLYF. The sequenced part of the CDR3 DNA is TGTGCCAGCAGCCAAGAGGGGACAGAA.

Of note for this clone: These gene names are mouse names. The CDR3 end is not reached by the read, which stops 4 residues before it; the germline J gene fills it in. The chain is built from TRBV13-1 and TRBJ2-4, with 8 positions matching TRBD2. Germline trimming cut 3 bases from V and 3 bases from J; bases unmatched to any gene: 3. Per the germline V gene, CDR1 is NSHNY and CDR2 is SYGAGN. This CDR3 comprises 14 residues. CDR3 DNA, as far as it was read: TGTGCCAGCAGTGTCGGGGGGGCGCAAAAC. Residues: CASSVGGAQN. The entire CDR3 is CASSVGGAQNTLYF.

This clone was observed a few times. Mouse gene names and germline throughout. The CDR3 end is not reached by the read, which stops 4 residues before it; the germline J gene fills it in. V is TRBV17 and J is TRBJ2-4; 8 nucleotides align to TRBD2. The CDR3 has 15 residues. Germline loops: CDR1 MNHDT, CDR2 YYDKIL. Losses at the gene ends were 1 base for V and 1 base for J; bases not matched to a gene: 1. CDR3: CASSRGGGGQNTLYF. The sequenced part of the CDR3 DNA is TGTGCTAGCAGTAGAGGGGGGGGCGGTCAAAAC.

This clone was seen a handful of times. Mouse germline and gene names are used. The DNA ends 4 residues before the CDR3 does, and the rest of the CDR3 is filled in from the germline J gene. The chain combines TRBV13-2 with TRBJ2-3, with 8 bases lining up with TRBD2. V shed 0 bases, J shed 3 bases, and the junction held 3 bases outside the gene matches. The CDR3 has 15 amino acids. Looked up from germline, CDR1 is NNHNN and CDR2 is SYGAGS (reference sequence). The covered CDR3 bases are TGTGCCAGCGGTGATGTGGGGGGGAAGGCAGAA. It encodes CASGDVGGKAE. The whole CDR3 reads CASGDVGGKAETLYF.

To note about this clone: The gene names here belong to mouse. The CDR3 goes on 4 residues after the read ends, and that part is filled in from the germline J gene. The rearrangement joins TRBV13-3 to TRBJ2-5; the D gene is possibly TRBD1 (5 bases). With 1 base removed from V and 1 base from J, the gap between germline ends came to 22 bases. Germline V gene sequence: CDR1 NNHDY, CDR2 SYVADS. The CDR3 length is 19 residues. The CDR3 DNA, read in part, is TGTGCCAGCAGTGATTGGTTGGTGGCAGCCCAGGGCGACCAAGAC. Encoded protein: CASSDWLVAAQGDQD. The CDR3 as a whole reads CASSDWLVAAQGDQDTQYF.

Turning to this clone: Gene names are the mouse ones. The read terminates 4 residues before the CDR3 end, so the remaining end is supplied by the germline J gene. V is TRBV13-1 and J is TRBJ2-1; D gene unclear. There are 14 residues in the CDR3. Germline CDR1 reads NSHNY; CDR2 reads SYGAGN. V was shortened by 1 base and J by 3 bases, with 8 bases between the two germline ends. Partial CDR3 DNA: TGTGCCAGCAGTGATCCTGGCCTCTATGCT. This gives the protein CASSDPGLYA. From start to end, the CDR3 is CASSDPGLYAEQFF.

This clone was observed a handful of times. Gene names refer to mouse genes. The DNA read from the CDR3 is TGTGCCAGCAGCTACGGGACAAATAATAATTCGCCC. It is translated as CASSYGTNNNSP. The whole CDR3 sequence is CASSYGTNNNSPLYF. This chain links TRBV4 with TRBJ1-6; possibly TRBD1 for D (6 bases). From the germline J gene comes the end of the CDR3, since the read stops 3 residues before it. TRBJ1-6 is filed as an ORF, its function uncertain. Germline V gene data show CDR1 as LGHDT and CDR2 as YNNKQL (reference sequence). The CDR3 spans 15 residues. V was pared by 3 bases and J by 5 bases, with 11 bases between.

This clone was seen a few times. Mouse names are used for the genes. The observed sequence ends 4 residues before the CDR3 terminus, with the missing tail filled in from the germline J gene. The chain joins TRBV13-3 to TRBJ1-2, with D tentatively TRBD1 (6 bases). With 0 bases removed from V and 1 base from J, the gap between germline ends came to 7 bases. CDR1 is NNHDY and CDR2 is SYVADS in the germline V gene. CDR3 size: 14 residues. The CDR3 DNA, read in part, is TGTGCCAGCAGTGATGGGGACAAAAACTCC. It codes for CASSDGDKNS. The whole CDR3 sequence is CASSDGDKNSDYTF.

This clone was seen a few times. Gene names and germline refer to mouse. Read data end 4 residues before the CDR3 end; the end is taken from the germline J gene. The rearrangement joins TRBV5 to TRBJ2-2, with TRBD1 matching over 8 bases. Germline V lookup: CDR1 LGHNA, CDR2 YNLKQL (reference sequence). The length of the CDR3 is 16 residues. Unmatched junction bases numbered 11, after V lost 8 bases and J lost 3 bases. The covered CDR3 bases are TGTGCCAGCGCCCGATCCAGGGGGCAGGACACCGGG. Its protein product is CASARSRGQDTG. The full-length CDR3 reads as CASARSRGQDTGQLYF.